These T cell receptor beta chains were read from a single sample in a study of cytomegalovirus exposure and HLA in healthy donors. Generated by immunoSEQ multiplex PCR, the TCRdb table keeps only in-frame clones and is missing some. Of some 110,000 clones listed, approximately 70% were seen once; the top ten hold around 8.2%. What was sequenced was PBMCs. The receptors stem from a man aged 30-40 years in good health and CMV-seropositive. CDR3s include the opening cysteine and the closing phenylalanine or tryptophan. Fields, in order: V gene, CDR3 length, J gene, CDR3 protein.

V: TRBV20-1
length: 11
J: TRBJ2-3
CDR3: CSAYLSDTQYF

V: TRBV9
length: 14
J: TRBJ2-5
CDR3: CAKPGTSRWETQYF

V: TRBV6-5
length: 12
J: TRBJ1-2
CDR3: CASSRRAGGYTF

V: TRBV28
length: 15
J: TRBJ1-4
CDR3: CASSPSTAPNEKLFF

V: TRBV27
length: 13
J: TRBJ1-4
CDR3: CAAGIRGGEKLFF

V: TRBV30
length: 16
J: TRBJ1-2
CDR3: CAWSDQTSGEGYGYTF

V: TRBV19
length: 18
J: TRBJ1-1
CDR3: CASRRNKGTGAVNTEAFF

V: TRBV19
length: 17
J: TRBJ2-5
CDR3: CASSIPGLAGGPETQYF

V: TRBV5-4
length: 16
J: TRBJ2-1
CDR3: CASSAGTHGSYNEQFF

V: TRBV5-1
length: 13
J: TRBJ2-3
CDR3: CASSSEGTDTQYF

V: TRBV12-1
length: 17
J: TRBJ1-1
CDR3: CASSAWPLGQENTEAFF

V: TRBV7-3
length: 14
J: TRBJ2-1
CDR3: CASSQGGSYNEQFF

V: TRBV7-8
length: 20
J: TRBJ1-3
CDR3: CASSLGVAGHRVVAGNTIYF

V: TRBV23-1
length: 18
J: TRBJ1-1
CDR3: CASSQSHGQGGMNTEAFF

V: TRBV6-1
length: 12
J: TRBJ1-1
CDR3: CASSKRDTEAFF

V: TRBV20-1
length: 11
J: TRBJ2-2
CDR3: CSGRYAGELFF

V: TRBV4-1
length: 17
J: TRBJ1-1
CDR3: CASSQDRGQGMNTEAFF

V: TRBV6-5
length: 14
J: TRBJ1-1
CDR3: CASSPNGWSAEAFF

V: TRBV30
length: 16
J: TRBJ1-2
CDR3: CAWSTDPGVLLYGYTF

V: TRBV6-6
length: 14
J: TRBJ1-2
CDR3: CASSYDRATDGYTF

V: TRBV28
length: 16
J: TRBJ2-4
CDR3: CASSQSGTAAKNIQYF

V: TRBV2
length: 15
J: TRBJ1-6
CDR3: CASRGTGFLHSPLHF

V: TRBV10-1
length: 18
J: TRBJ2-4
CDR3: CASSELEGSGLAKNIQYF